One sample yielded the 8 T cell receptor beta chains listed below, sequenced in a study of early T cells in non-severe SARS-CoV-2 infection. MiXCR, applied by TCRdb to the 5' RACE reads, yields one record per CDR3 protein. This sample has roughly 86,000 distinct CDR3 sequences, with 5% to 6.5% found just once. Sequencing input: whole blood. These receptors were taken from an adult who was a healthcare worker with PCR-confirmed SARS-CoV-2 infection or an uninfected control (not recorded which).

This clonotype was counted a few times. The chain uses TRBV6-2 or TRBV6-3 and TRBJ2-2; D gene ambiguous. This CDR3 region has 12 residues. Germline-derived CDR1 and CDR2 are MNHEY and SVGEGT. Trimming left V 4 bases short and J 6 bases short, with 6 bases between. The CDR3 nucleotides read TGTGCCAGCAGTTGGGTCGCCGGGGAGCTGTTTTTT. This gives the protein CASSWVAGELFF.

Details on this clonotype: One end of the junction varies from germline; a read error may be responsible. The chain carries TRBV7-7 and TRBJ2-2; 10 bases are a match to TRBD1. CDR1 is SSHAT, CDR2 FNYEAQ, per germline (reference sequence). The CDR3 spans 15 residues. The CDR3 protein is CASSLRTGGTGVLFF. The CDR3 DNA reads as TGTGCCAGCAGCTTAAGGACAGGGGGAACCGGGGTGCTGTTTTTT.

This clonotype was detected only a few times. This chain connects TRBV3-1 to TRBJ1-3; D unclear. The germline CDR1 and CDR2 sequences are LGHDT and YNNKEL (reference sequence). The CDR3 is 16 amino acids. Trimming shortened V by 0 bases and J by 2 bases, and 11 bases separated the two germline ends. The CDR3 loop is CASSQDLGSAGNTIYF. The CDR3 coding sequence is TGTGCCAGCAGCCAAGATCTCGGGTCGGCTGGAAACACCATATATTTT.

This clonotype has a single count. The chain has TRBV28 and TRBJ1-5, with 7 nucleotides matching TRBD1. CDR1 is MDHEN, CDR2 SYDVKM, per germline. Trimming took 3 bases from V and 0 from J; bases not matched to a gene: 5. This CDR3 has 16 amino acids. The CDR3 DNA is TGTGCCAGCAGTTTCATCGGGACAGATAGCAATCAGCCCCAGCATTTT. This gives the protein CASSFIGTDSNQPQHF.

This clonotype appeared a few times. The chain is built from TRBV10-3 and TRBJ1-4; D remains unclear. The CDR3 loop spans 12 amino acids. CDR1 is ENHRY, CDR2 SYGVKD, per germline. Deletions cut 2 bases from V and 11 bases from J, with 9 bases between. In nucleotides, the CDR3 is TGTGCCATCAGTGAGGACCGTCTGAAACTGTTTTTT. Its protein is CAISEDRLKLFF.

The V and J genes are TRBV7-2 and TRBJ2-7, with TRBD2 identical over 13 bases. CDR1 and CDR2 from the germline V gene are SGHTA and FQGNSA. This CDR3 has 15 amino acids. Germline trimming cut 3 bases from V and 4 bases from J; bases unmatched to any gene: 3. Here the CDR3 reads CASSFTSGGDYEQYF. In DNA form, the CDR3 reads TGTGCCAGCAGCTTTACTAGCGGGGGGGATTACGAGCAGTACTTC.

V gene TRBV10-3 combines with J gene TRBJ2-1; a weak D match, TRBD1 (6 bases). Germline V gives CDR1 ENHRY, CDR2 SYGVKD. The CDR3 spans 17 residues. V lost 4 bases to trimming and J lost 3 bases, with 19 bases between them. This chain's CDR3 is CAISATGTQNFYNEQFF. Written as DNA, the CDR3 is TGTGCCATCAGTGCCACCGGGACACAAAATTTCTACAATGAGCAGTTCTTC.

The V call is TRBV7-8, the J call TRBJ2-3; 10 nucleotides agree with TRBD2. Germline V gene lookup returns CDR1 SGHVS and CDR2 FQNEAQ. J gave up 3 bases and V 4 bases, and 4 bases lay outside the gene matches. This CDR3 comprises 15 residues. The CDR3 DNA sequence: TGTGCCAGCAGCTCAGCGGGAGGGGTGACAGATACGCAGTATTTT. It translates to CASSSAGGVTDTQYF.